This TCR beta chain emerged from a study of vaccination effects on CD4 cells after COVID-19. Overall study results and limits: Substantial clonal contraction characterized both infection- and vaccine-induced clones late after vaccination. In the study, convalescent patients were few, and early post-infection timepoints were absent.

The CDR3 sequence is 14 residues long. The V and J ends lost 2 bases and 5 bases respectively, with 12 bases between them. Per germline, CDR1 MNHEY and CDR2 SVGAGI. Comments on this clone: Its specificity is unknown.

Measured with immunoSEQ multiplex PCR; TCRdb has only the in-frame clones, and not every one. Among around 46,000 clones listed, around 74% were seen once. Pools of viral peptides were used by the ViraFEST assay to expand antigen-specific CD4+ T cells ahead of sequencing. Isolation of CD4+ T cells took place after 10 to 11 days of culture. All participants had two doses of either the BNT162b2 or mRNA-1273 vaccine. Every well housed two million PBMC, which grew in culture alongside around 10 IU/ml IL-2 and 8.5 to 10 ug/ml peptides. Researchers swapped half the medium for IL-2 medium on both days 3 and 7.

Material: CD4+ T cells from PBMCs cultured with HCoV-OC43 spike peptides, obtained after COVID-19 vaccination. The subset was: HCoV-OC43 spike overlapping peptide pool stimulation. This rearrangement joins TRBV6-5 to TRBJ1-1, with D unclear. The sequence was obtained from a human donor who received a COVID-19 vaccine. CDR3 sequence reads: CASSYRVGLTEAFF. The CDR3 DNA reads TGTGCCAGCAGTTACAGGGTTGGGTTAACTGAAGCTTTCTTT.